This T cell receptor beta chain stems from a study of spatial heterogeneity in lung cancer. Study-wide findings and caveats: In tumors, expanded intratumoral alpha and beta TCR counts tracked mutation counts.

Specified time point: sample taken at primary tumor resection. Patients with untreated early-stage non-small cell lung cancer, numbering more than 55, were the donors. TCRdb re-called the 5' RACE reads with MiXCR, one entry per CDR3 protein. The sample contains roughly 20,000 distinct CDR3 sequences, 2.8% of which appear only once. The V end lost 0 bases, the J end lost 11 bases, and 8 bases lay between the germline ends. Germline V gives CDR1 LGHDT, CDR2 YNNKEL (reference sequence). This CDR3 is built from 12 residues. This clonotype was recorded at least ten times. As yet, its antigen is unknown. Source: lung tumor tissue, taken at surgery. This clonotype was sampled from a male donor with early-stage non-small cell lung cancer. This chain joins TRBV3-1 and TRBJ2-1; no clear D gene. CDR3 loop: CASSQDRRKQFF. The DNA for the CDR3 is TGTGCCAGCAGCCAAGATCGTAGGAAGCAGTTCTTC.